Listed here are 21 T cell receptor beta chains from one sample, sequenced in a study of blood T cell repertoires in COVID-19. Clones were read by immunoSEQ multiplex PCR, and TCRdb kept only the in-frame ones, dropping some. This table has about 160,000 clones, approximately 84% appearing once. Sequenced material: peripheral blood. Receptors originate from a woman of 80 years or more with acute or convalescent COVID-19.

The genes are TRBV19 and TRBJ2-1; no clear D. The CDR3 spans 15 residues. CDR1 and CDR2 (germline): LNHDA, SQIVND (reference sequence). V lost 3 bases to trimming and J lost 6 bases, with 15 bases between them. The CDR3 here is CASSISPLSFNEQFF. The CDR3 DNA reads TGTGCCAGTAGTATTAGTCCCCTAAGCTTCAATGAGCAGTTCTTC.

V usage is TRBV29-1 and J usage is TRBJ1-2; tentatively, D is TRBD1 (5 bases). Germline CDR1 reads SQVTM; CDR2 reads ANQGSEA. Deletions cut 3 bases from V and 6 bases from J, with 17 bases between. The CDR3 has 14 amino acids. Written as DNA, the CDR3 is TGCAGCGTTGAGGGCCTCGGACAAGGGGATGGCTACACCTTC. It specifies CSVEGLGQGDGYTF. Filled out from reference TRBV29-1 and TRBJ1-2, the complete variable domain reads SAVISQKPSRDICQRGTSLTIQCQVDSQVTMMFWYRQQPGQSLTLIATANQGSEATYESGFVIDKFPISRPNLTFSTLTVSNMSPEDSSIYLCSVEGLGQGDGYTFGSGTRLTVV.

A few counts support this clone. The gene calls are TRBV13 and TRBJ2-2; TRBD2 matches at 8 bases. V gave up 7 bases and J gave up 2 bases; unmatched junction bases: 15. Per germline, CDR1 PRHDT and CDR2 FYEKMQ (reference sequence). This CDR3 comprises 18 residues. CDR3 in amino acids: CASTSRALSGINTGELFF. CDR3 nucleotide sequence: TGTGCCAGCACCTCTAGGGCTCTTAGCGGGATAAACACCGGGGAGCTGTTTTTT.

The chain employs TRBV5-6 and TRBJ1-2, with a possible D match to TRBD1 (6 bases). From germline, CDR1 is SGHDT and CDR2 YYEEEE. The CDR3 contains 13 residues. V was pared by 4 bases and J by 4 bases, with 11 bases between. The CDR3 loop is CASSPGHLYGYTF. CDR3 in DNA: TGTGCCAGCAGCCCGGGACACCTCTATGGCTACACCTTC.

V is TRBV11-3 and J is TRBJ2-7; 7 bases map to TRBD1. V shed 1 base, J shed 1 base, and the junction held 4 bases outside the gene matches. The CDR3 extends over 15 amino acids. Germline V gene data show CDR1 as SGHNT and CDR2 as YENEEA. The CDR3 sequence: CASSLGQGESYEQYF. DNA of the CDR3: TGTGCCAGCAGCTTAGGTCAGGGGGAGTCCTACGAGCAGTACTTC.

The chain links TRBV9 to TRBJ1-1; 8 bases agree with TRBD1. This CDR3 is 13 amino acids long. Trimming cost V 4 bases and J 4 bases; bases outside gene matches: 3. Germline values: CDR1 SGDLS, CDR2 YYNGEE. CDR3 sequence reads: CASSFTGGTEAFF. The CDR3 DNA reads as TGTGCCAGCAGCTTCACAGGGGGCACTGAAGCTTTCTTT.

The chain is built from TRBV5-1 and TRBJ2-1; D remains unclear. V was pared by 4 bases and J by 8 bases, with 7 bases between. The germline CDR1 and CDR2 sequences are SGHRS and YFSETQ. The CDR3 extends over 11 amino acids. The CDR3 protein is CASSTADEQFF. In DNA, the CDR3 is TGCGCCAGCAGCACTGCGGATGAGCAGTTCTTC.

This rearrangement joins TRBV12-2 to TRBJ2-7; the D call in the table, TRBD1, was not verified against the DNA. TRBV12-2 is shown as a pseudogene. The CDR3 runs to 18 residues. In DNA form, the CDR3 reads TGTGCAAGTCGCTTAGAACCGGTACCCAGGCTTGATTCCTACGAGCAGTACTTC. It translates to CASRLEPVPRLDSYEQYF.

In its sample, this clone was seen once. The chain has TRBV30 and TRBJ2-3, with 7 positions matching TRBD2. The CDR3 is 15 amino acids. Germline CDR1 GTSNPN, CDR2 SVGIG (reference sequence). Trimming took 4 bases from V and 1 from J; bases not matched to a gene: 8. The CDR3, as DNA: TGTGCCTGGACCCCTCGCGGGAGTGGCACAGATACGCAGTATTTT. Translated, it gives CAWTPRGSGTDTQYF.

V and J are TRBV5-4 and TRBJ2-3; D is perhaps TRBD1 (5 bases). V was pared by 2 bases and J by 5 bases, with 15 bases between. CDR3 length: 15 residues. Germline V gene data show CDR1 as SGHNT and CDR2 as YYREEE (reference sequence). CDR3 loop: CASSFRKQGGDTQYF. In DNA, the CDR3 is TGTGCCAGCAGCTTTCGTAAGCAGGGCGGAGATACGCAGTATTTT.

The V gene is TRBV18, the J gene TRBJ2-3; no clear D gene. With 2 bases removed from V and 0 bases from J, the gap between germline ends came to 6 bases. Germline V gene data show CDR1 as KGHSH and CDR2 as LQKENI. This CDR3 region has 14 residues. This chain's CDR3 is CASSPFGSTDTQYF. As DNA, the CDR3 is TGTGCCAGCTCACCATTCGGGAGCACAGATACGCAGTATTTT. Supplemented by reference TRBV18 and TRBJ2-3, the full variable domain reads NAGVMQNPRHLVRRRGQEARLRCSPMKGHSHVYWYRQLPEEGLKFMVYLQKENIIDESGMPKERFSAEFPKEGPSILRIQQVVRGDSAAYFCASSPFGSTDTQYFGPGTRLTVL.

The chain is built from TRBV6-5 and TRBJ1-1; D is uncertain. The CDR3 runs to 14 residues. CDR1 and CDR2 (germline): MNHEY, SVGAGI. With 0 bases removed from V and 1 base from J, the gap between germline ends came to 6 bases. The CDR3 sequence is CASSYSAGNTEAFF. Written as DNA, the CDR3 is TGTGCCAGCAGTTACTCGGCGGGGAACACTGAAGCTTTCTTT.

The chain combines TRBV5-1 with TRBJ2-3; 10 nucleotides align to TRBD2. Germline-derived CDR1 and CDR2 are SGHRS and YFSETQ. The V gene end was trimmed by 0 bases and the J gene end by 4 bases; junction bases not matched to a gene: 5. The CDR3 has 16 residues. This CDR3 is CASSLALAGAADTQYF. In DNA, the CDR3 is TGCGCCAGCAGCTTGGCCCTAGCGGGAGCAGCAGATACGCAGTATTTT.

The J gene is TRBJ2-3, the V gene TRBV7-2; possible D gene TRBD2, 5 bases. The CDR3 sequence is 14 residues long. V was clipped by 5 bases and J by 0 bases, with 9 bases between them. The germline gives CDR1 SGHTA, CDR2 FQGNSA. DNA for the CDR3: TGTGCCAGCAGCCCGAGCGGTAGCACAGATACGCAGTATTTT. This sequence encodes CASSPSGSTDTQYF.

The CDR3, as DNA: TGTGCCAGCAGTTACTCGAAGCTAGCTTACGGTGAGCAGTTCTTC. Translating it yields CASSYSKLAYGEQFF. The rearrangement uses TRBV6-5 and TRBJ2-1; D possibly corresponds to TRBD2 (5 bases). Per the germline V gene, CDR1 is MNHEY and CDR2 is SVGAGI. Trimming stripped 0 bases from V and 9 bases from J, with 15 bases between. CDR3 length: 15 amino acids.

This chain joins TRBV6-5 and TRBJ2-2; D is uncertain. Trimming shortened V by 0 bases and J by 4 bases, and 12 bases separated the two germline ends. Per germline, CDR1 MNHEY and CDR2 SVGAGI. This CDR3 has 16 residues. CDR3 sequence: CASSYSRPTLTGELFF. CDR3 DNA: TGTGCCAGCAGTTACTCGAGGCCCACCCTCACCGGGGAGCTGTTTTTT.

The V gene is TRBV5-6, the J gene TRBJ1-1; D possibly corresponds to TRBD1 (5 bases). V was trimmed by 4 bases and J by 0 bases, leaving 16 bases between them. This CDR3 is built from 16 residues. Germline V gene lookup returns CDR1 SGHDT and CDR2 YYEEEE. CDR3 DNA sequence: TGTGCCAGCAGCCCTGGCCCGACAGAAATGAACACTGAAGCTTTCTTT. This gives the protein CASSPGPTEMNTEAFF.

The V call is TRBV25-1, the J call TRBJ2-1, with unresolved D. The CDR3 is 16 residues long. The germline V gene has CDR1 MGHDK and CDR2 SYGVNS. With 0 bases removed from V and 0 bases from J, the gap between germline ends came to 9 bases. The CDR3 DNA reads as TGTGCCAGCAGTGAATATATCCTGAGCTCCTACAATGAGCAGTTCTTC. Its protein product is CASSEYILSSYNEQFF. Supplemented by reference TRBV25-1 and TRBJ2-1, the full variable domain reads EADIYQTPRYLVIGTGKKITLECSQTMGHDKMYWYQQDPGMELHLIHYSYGVNSTEKGDLSSESTVSRIRTEHFPLTLESARPSHTSQYLCASSEYILSSYNEQFFGPGTRLTVL.

The chain recombines TRBV19 with TRBJ2-7; 15 positions match TRBD2. CDR1 and CDR2 from the germline V gene are LNHDA and SQIVND (reference sequence). V was clipped by 4 bases and J by 5 bases; unmatched bases: 3. The CDR3 has 15 amino acids. CDR3 in DNA: TGTGCCAGTAGTACGGGGACTAGCGGGAGGAACGAGCAGTACTTC. Translating it yields CASSTGTSGRNEQYF.

This chain links TRBV5-1 with TRBJ1-6; 11 bases agree with TRBD1. V lost 4 bases to trimming and J lost 7 bases; unmatched junction nucleotides: 4. The CDR3 length is 15 residues. Germline V gene data show CDR1 as SGHRS and CDR2 as YFSETQ. In DNA form, the CDR3 reads TGCGCCAGCAGCGCGGGACAGGGGGACAATTCACCCCTCCACTTT. Translation: CASSAGQGDNSPLHF.

This chain joins TRBV5-6 and TRBJ2-7, with 8 bases fitting TRBD1. In germline, CDR1 is SGHDT, CDR2 YYEEEE. The CDR3 spans 14 residues. V gave up 4 bases and J gave up 6 bases; unmatched junction bases: 9. The CDR3 region is CASSRRTGIAEQYF. DNA for the CDR3: TGTGCCAGCAGCCGACGGACAGGGATCGCCGAGCAGTACTTC. Together with reference TRBV5-6 and TRBJ2-7, the CDR3 gives the full variable domain: DAGVTQSPTHLIKTRGQQVTLRCSPKSGHDTVSWYQQALGQGPQFIFQYYEEEERQRGNFPDRFSGHQFPNYSSELNVNALLLGDSALYLCASSRRTGIAEQYFGPGTRLTVT.